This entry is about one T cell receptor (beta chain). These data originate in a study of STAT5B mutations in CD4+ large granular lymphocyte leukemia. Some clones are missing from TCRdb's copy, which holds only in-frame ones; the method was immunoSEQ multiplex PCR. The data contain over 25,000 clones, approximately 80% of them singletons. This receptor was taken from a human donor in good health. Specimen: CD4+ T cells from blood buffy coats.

The CDR3 DNA reads as TGTGCCAGCAGTTTTAACCGCGACACTGAAGCTTTCTTT. Amino acids: CASSFNRDTEAFF. The chain combines TRBV28 with TRBJ1-1; D gene uncertain. With 3 bases removed from V and 3 bases from J, the gap between germline ends came to 8 bases. Germline loops: CDR1 MDHEN, CDR2 SYDVKM. This CDR3 comprises 13 residues. Based on the CDR3 plus reference TRBV28 and TRBJ1-1, the full variable domain is DVKVTQSSRYLVKRTGEKVFLECVQDMDHENMFWYRQDPGLGLRLIYFSYDVKMKEKGDIPEGYSVSREKKERFSLILESASTNQTSMYLCASSFNRDTEAFFGQGTRLTVV.